This T cell receptor beta chain derives from a study of multiple sclerosis patients with progressive multifocal leukoencephalopathy. Study-level points and caveats: Most PML patients had lower entropy, suggesting less diverse TRB repertoires.

With respect to this clone: As yet, its antigen is unknown.

V was clipped by 1 base and J by 7 bases, with 13 bases between them. The CDR3 totals 15 residues. Germline values: CDR1 SEHNR, CDR2 FQNEAQ (reference sequence). Specified time point: time of PML onset. PML in natalizumab-treated patients developed after between roughly 16 and 60 months of natalizumab therapy. Libraries were prepared by immunoSEQ multiplex PCR; TCRdb keeps only in-frame clonotypes and omits some of them. The table records roughly 34,000 clones, less than 90% of them present only once. This chain joins TRBV7-9 and TRBJ1-4; D is possibly TRBD1 (5 bases). Specimen: PBMCs, collected from a patient treated with natalizumab. The clonotype was recovered from a human donor with progressive multifocal leukoencephalopathy. CDR3 nucleotides: TGTGCCAGCAGCTTAGAGCCAGGGAGGTCTGAAAAACTGTTTTTT. It is translated as CASSLEPGRSEKLFF.